These 2 T cell receptor beta chains came from one sample sequenced in a study of blood T cell repertoires in COVID-19. Here immunoSEQ multiplex PCR was the method, and the copy in TCRdb shows in-frame clones only, minus some. The table lists approximately 130,000 clones, more than 80% of them singletons, with approximately 4.3% in the top ten. Sequencing was done on a sample of peripheral blood. The source of these receptors is a human donor in a cohort sampled during active COVID-19.

The CDR3 sequence: CASSETVEVGYTF. CDR3 in DNA: TGTGCCAGCTCAGAGACGGTGGAGGTTGGCTACACCTTC. This rearrangement joins TRBV18 to TRBJ1-2; D not certain. The CDR3 is made up of 13 amino acids. Germline CDR1 KGHSH, CDR2 LQKENI. V lost 5 bases and J 7 bases, leaving 14 bases between the germline ends.

This rearrangement joins TRBV13 to TRBJ2-1; D gene ambiguous. The V gene's germline CDR1 is PRHDT and CDR2 FYEKMQ (reference sequence). V was pared by 0 bases and J by 9 bases, with 15 bases between. The CDR3 has 15 residues. The CDR3 DNA sequence: TGTGCCAGCAGCTTAGGCCGAGGTCTAGTGGTTGAGCAGTTCTTC. Encoded protein: CASSLGRGLVVEQFF. Filled out from reference TRBV13 and TRBJ2-1, the complete variable domain reads AAGVIQSPRHLIKEKRETATLKCYPIPRHDTVYWYQQGPGQDPQFLISFYEKMQSDKGSIPDRFSAQQFSDYHSELNMSSLELGDSALYFCASSLGRGLVVEQFFGPGTRLTVL.